This T cell receptor (beta chain) was recorded in a study of blood T cell repertoires in COVID-19. Across the whole study: Acute-phase and convalescent COVID-19 samples originated in the United States, Italy and Spain. In each case, the material was cDNA or gDNA derived from T cells, B-cell-depleted T cells, or PBMCs.

The CDR3 runs 14 residues. V was shortened by 2 bases and J by 0 bases, with 8 bases between the two germline ends. In germline, CDR1 is SGHRS, CDR2 YFSETQ. Original processing notes: Amplification from reference gene primers served as the basis for estimated nucleated cell counts. The method was immunoSEQ multiplex PCR; TCRdb's version includes in-frame clones alone and lacks a portion of them. V and J calls and clone size are given by that table; D and trimming were obtained from the DNA. This table holds approximately 23,000 clones, around 90% found once. Sequenced sample: peripheral blood. The V call is TRBV5-1, the J call TRBJ2-5, with D possibly being TRBD2 (6 bases). The source of this sequence is a woman over 75 with active COVID-19. The CDR3 region has the DNA TGCGCCAGCAGCTTCGGGGGATACCAAGAGACCCAGTACTTC. It specifies CASSFGGYQETQYF.